One sample yielded the 14 T cell receptor beta chains listed below, sequenced in a study of CD8+ T cells in alopecia areata. The sequencing template was cDNA reverse transcribed from extracted RNA. TCRdb's copy holds only in-frame clones and misses some; the assay was immunoSEQ multiplex PCR. The specimen has around 300,000 clones, none found just once. The sorting of pooled cutaneous lymph node cells relied on CD4, CD8alpha, NKG2D, NKG2ACE and other markers. The sample taken for sequencing was CD4+ T cells sorted from a lymph node. The receptors shown here come from a C3H/HeJ mouse with alopecia areata. Mice of this strain are of MHC haplotype H2-k.

This clone was seen a handful of times. The genes and germline here are from mouse. The read is 4 residues too short to cover the CDR3 end, so that end is filled in from the germline J gene. This sample includes further DNA sequences coding for the same CDR3. V is TRBV19 and J is TRBJ2-2, with D possibly matching TRBD2 (7 bases). Between the trimmed V and J ends, which lost 0 bases and 4 bases, there was a span of 10 bases. The CDR3 extends over 15 amino acids. Per germline, CDR1 FNHDT and CDR2 SITEND (reference sequence). CDR3 DNA (partial): TGTGCCAGCAGTATAGGGGGGGCGCGCACCGGG. Protein product: CASSIGGARTG. In full, the CDR3 is CASSIGGARTGQLYF.

With regard to this clone: The gene names here belong to mouse. The CDR3 goes on 4 residues after the read ends, and that part is filled in from the germline J gene. The chain recombines TRBV31 with TRBJ2-2; a weak D match, TRBD1 (7 bases). Germline loops: CDR1 GKSSPN, CDR2 SITVG. Trimming left V 1 base short and J 5 bases short, with 11 bases between. This CDR3 has 14 amino acids. Incomplete CDR3 DNA: TGTGCCTGGAGTCAGCCAGGGGGGACCGGG. It is translated as CAWSQPGGTG. The whole CDR3 protein is CAWSQPGGTGQLYF.

Note on this clone: Germline and genes: mouse. Coverage ceases 4 residues before the CDR3 finishes, and the germline J gene fills in the end. The gene calls are TRBV1 and TRBJ2-7; TRBD2 matches at 12 bases. Germline CDR1 and CDR2: NSQYPW and LRSPGD (reference sequence). The length of the CDR3 is 15 residues. CDR3 sequence reads: CTCSASGTGGHEQYF. The sequenced part of the CDR3 DNA is TGCACCTGCAGTGCGTCCGGGACTGGGGGGCAT.

A few counts support this clone. Germline and genes here are mouse. The read ends 4 residues before the CDR3 terminus; that terminus is restored from the germline J gene. V and J are TRBV13-2 and TRBJ2-4, with D possibly TRBD2 on 6 matching bases. This CDR3 region has 14 residues. Germline values: CDR1 NNHNN, CDR2 SYGAGS (reference sequence). The CDR3 is CASGDSWGENTLYF. CDR3 bases read: TGTGCCAGCGGTGATTCCTGGGGCGAAAAC.

This clone came up many times. The gene symbols are mouse symbols. The CDR3 end lies 4 residues beyond the end of the read and is filled in from the germline J gene. The V call is TRBV17, the J call TRBJ2-2, with 10 positions matching TRBD1. Germline V gene data show CDR1 as MNHDT and CDR2 as YYDKIL. The CDR3 extends over 19 amino acids. The junction had 7 bases not matched to a gene; V was cut back by 0 bases and J by 0 bases. The CDR3 bases that were read are TGTGCTAGCAGTAGAGATAAGGCCGGACAGGGGGCAAACACCGGG. Amino acid sequence: CASSRDKAGQGANTG. The complete CDR3 sequence is CASSRDKAGQGANTGQLYF.

This clone was found a few times. Gene names denote mouse genes. The read is 4 residues too short to cover the CDR3 end, so that end is filled in from the germline J gene. The J gene is TRBJ1-2, the V gene TRBV17; D gene unclear. Trimming took 4 bases from V and 0 from J, leaving 6 bases between them. Germline CDR1 and CDR2: MNHDT and YYDKIL. The CDR3 extends over 13 amino acids. Partial CDR3 DNA: TGTGCTAGCAGTAAACACCCAAACTCC. Amino acid sequence: CASSKHPNS. In full, the CDR3 reads CASSKHPNSDYTF.

As to this clone: The gene names here belong to mouse. The sequenced fragment ends 4 residues before the CDR3 boundary, so the rest is inferred from the germline J gene. The same CDR3 can be traced to other DNA sequences in this sample. This chain joins TRBV1 and TRBJ2-3; D is unclear. This CDR3 region has 14 residues. Trimming left V 1 base short and J 0 bases short, with 5 bases between. Germline CDR1 reads NSQYPW; CDR2 reads LRSPGD (reference sequence). The covered CDR3 bases are TGCACCTGCAGTGCAGCAGCTAGTGCAGAA. Translation gives CTCSAAASAE. The entire CDR3 protein reads CTCSAAASAETLYF.

This clone was counted a few times. Germline and genes here are mouse. The observed sequence ends 4 residues before the CDR3 terminus, with the missing tail filled in from the germline J gene. The V call is TRBV5, the J call TRBJ2-7, with D possibly matching TRBD1 (5 bases). This CDR3 has 14 amino acids. Germline lookup yields CDR1 LGHNA and CDR2 YNLKQL (reference sequence). The ends were cut back, 4 bases at V and 0 bases at J, with 10 bases in the middle. The sequenced part of the CDR3 DNA is TGTGCCAGCAGCCGACAGAAAAGCTCCTAT. Amino acids: CASSRQKSSY. The whole CDR3 sequence is CASSRQKSSYEQYF.

Concerning this clone itself: The gene names here belong to mouse. From the germline J gene comes the end of the CDR3, since the read stops 4 residues before it. The chain uses TRBV5 and TRBJ2-2, with D maybe TRBD1 (5 bases). The CDR3 runs to 13 residues. Germline V lookup: CDR1 LGHNA, CDR2 YNLKQL (reference sequence). Trimming removed 4 bases from V and 6 bases from J, with 9 bases in between. CDR3 region: CASSPPGSGQLYF. CDR3 DNA, as far as it was read: TGTGCCAGCAGCCCACCAGGGTCCGGG.

Details on this clone: Any gene name here is a mouse gene name. The same CDR3 can be traced to other DNA sequences in this sample. The CDR3 loop reads CASSRQGPEVFF. The DNA read from the CDR3 is TGTGCCAGCAGTCGACAGGGCCCA. The chain has TRBV19 and TRBJ1-1; 7 bases are shared with TRBD1. The DNA ends 4 residues before the CDR3 does, and the rest of the CDR3 is filled in from the germline J gene. CDR3 length equals 12 residues. Germline V gene lookup returns CDR1 FNHDT and CDR2 SITEND (reference sequence).

This clone occurred a few times. Gene names denote mouse genes. The read falls 4 residues short of the CDR3 end, and the missing part is taken from the germline J gene. The genes are TRBV5 and TRBJ1-1; D call uncertain. V was trimmed by 2 bases and J by 1 base, leaving 8 bases between them. Germline CDR1 and CDR2: LGHNA and YNLKQL (reference sequence). This CDR3 contains 14 residues. The part of the CDR3 DNA that was read is TGTGCCAGCAGCCAAAATAGACAAAACACA. Protein sequence: CASSQNRQNT. The complete CDR3 sequence is CASSQNRQNTEVFF.

A remark on this clone: Each gene name is a mouse one. The read terminates 4 residues ahead of where the CDR3 ends, so the germline J gene completes it. The chain employs TRBV31 and TRBJ2-5, with 10 positions matching TRBD2. Looked up from germline, CDR1 is GKSSPN and CDR2 is SITVG. This CDR3 comprises 14 residues. The DNA read from the CDR3 is TGTGCCTGGAGTCAGGGACTGGGGAAAGAC. Translated, it gives CAWSQGLGKD. The entire CDR3 sequence reads CAWSQGLGKDTQYF.

For this clone: Gene names refer to mouse genes. The read finishes 4 residues shy of the CDR3 end, and the germline J gene is used to complete it. V gene TRBV31 combines with J gene TRBJ2-5, with D maybe TRBD2 (7 bases). Germline-derived CDR1 and CDR2 are GKSSPN and SITVG. The CDR3 runs 14 residues. CDR3 sequence: CAWSLSLGADTQYF. The CDR3 DNA, read in part, is TGTGCCTGGAGTCTAAGTCTGGGGGCAGAC.

Only a few counts were recorded for this clone. Gene and germline names: mouse. The read falls 4 residues short of the CDR3 end, and the missing part is taken from the germline J gene. The chain combines TRBV1 with TRBJ2-2; either TRBD1 or TRBD2 may supply D (5 bases each). Germline lookup yields CDR1 NSQYPW and CDR2 LRSPGD (reference sequence). The CDR3 totals 16 residues. Trimming shortened V by 1 base and J by 1 base, and 10 bases separated the two germline ends. The sequenced CDR3 bases are TGCACCTGCAGTGCAGGGGGCGATGGAAACACCGGG. Translated: CTCSAGGDGNTG. The complete CDR3 sequence is CTCSAGGDGNTGQLYF.